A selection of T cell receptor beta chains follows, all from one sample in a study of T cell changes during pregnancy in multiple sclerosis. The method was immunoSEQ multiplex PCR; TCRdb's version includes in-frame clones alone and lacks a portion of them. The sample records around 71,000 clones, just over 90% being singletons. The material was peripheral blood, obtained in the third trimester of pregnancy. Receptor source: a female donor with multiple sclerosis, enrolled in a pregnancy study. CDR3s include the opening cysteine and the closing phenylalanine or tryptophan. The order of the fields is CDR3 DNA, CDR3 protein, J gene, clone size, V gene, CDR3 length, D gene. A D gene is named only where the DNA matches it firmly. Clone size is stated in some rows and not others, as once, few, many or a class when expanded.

TGTGCCAGCACCCTCCTCCGGGACACGGGAGAAGCTTTCTTT | CASTLLRDTGEAFF | TRBJ1-1 | NA | TRBV2 | 14 | NA
TGTGCCAGCAGCCATTCAGGGAAACTGAACACCGGGGAGCTGTTTTTT | CASSHSGKLNTGELFF | TRBJ2-2 | NA | TRBV13 | 16 | NA
TGTGCCAGCAGCCCCTCGGGAGGAGTAGCTTTCTTT | CASSPSGGVAFF | TRBJ1-1 | NA | TRBV5-6 | 12 | NA
TGTGCCAGCAGTTCGACAGGGCAAACGCAGTATTTT | CASSSTGQTQYF | TRBJ2-3 | NA | TRBV6-6 | 12 | TRBD1
TGCGCCAGCAGCCAAGGCGGACAGGCCCTTAGGGAAAAACTGTTTTTT | CASSQGGQALREKLFF | TRBJ1-4 | few | TRBV4-3 | 16 | TRBD1
TGTGCCAGCAGCGTAGAGGGCTCGGCACACACAGATACGCAGTATTTT | CASSVEGSAHTDTQYF | TRBJ2-3 | NA | TRBV4-2 | 16 | NA
TGTGCCAGTAGTGGCCTTAGCGGGGGCGGGACCCAGTACTTC | CASSGLSGGGTQYF | TRBJ2-5 | NA | TRBV19 | 14 | TRBD2
TGTGCCAGCAGTTTCGGGACAGGCAAGCAGTACTTC | CASSFGTGKQYF | TRBJ2-7 | NA | TRBV28 | 12 | TRBD1
TGTGCCAGCAGTTACGGCGGGGAGGGGAATGAAAAACTGTTTTTT | CASSYGGEGNEKLFF | TRBJ1-4 | NA | TRBV6-6 | 15 | NA
TGTGCCAGAAGCTTGTTAGTCAGGTGCCACGAGCAGTACTTC | CARSLLVRCHEQYF | TRBJ2-7 | NA | TRBV5-3 | 14 | NA
TGTGCCAGCAGTGACACTAGCGGAGACACCGGGGAGCTGTTTTTT | CASSDTSGDTGELFF | TRBJ2-2 | medium-sized | TRBV6-4 | 15 | TRBD2
TGTGCCAGCAGCGTAGCCCGAGCCCACCCGACAGGGACTCACTATGGCTACACCTTC | CASSVARAHPTGTHYGYTF | TRBJ1-2 | NA | TRBV9 | 19 | TRBD1
TGTGCCTGGAGTGTGCGGCGGCCCGCCAAAAACATTCAGTACTTC | CAWSVRRPAKNIQYF | TRBJ2-4 | NA | TRBV30 | 15 | NA
TGTGCCTGGAGTGCGCTAGCTTGGGATACGCAGTATTTT | CAWSALAWDTQYF | TRBJ2-3 | NA | TRBV30 | 13 | NA